One sample yielded the 32 T cell receptor beta chains listed below, sequenced in a study of early T cells in non-severe SARS-CoV-2 infection. TCRdb recomputed calls from the 5' RACE reads with MiXCR, one row per CDR3 protein. The sample records 57,000 or so distinct CDR3 sequences, roughly 12% being singletons. Input material: whole blood. The source is an adult who was a healthcare worker with PCR-confirmed SARS-CoV-2 infection or an uninfected control (not recorded which).

This clonotype was seen at least ten times. The V and J genes are TRBV7-2 and TRBJ1-4, with 9 bases fitting TRBD1. The germline V gene has CDR1 SGHTA and CDR2 FQGNSA. The V gene end was trimmed by 1 base and the J gene end by 7 bases; junction bases not matched to a gene: 4. CDR3 size: 15 residues. The CDR3 loop is CASSLGDRDGEKLFF. Written as DNA, the CDR3 is TGTGCCAGCAGCTTAGGGGACAGGGATGGTGAAAAACTGTTTTTT.

This clonotype has at least ten counts. This chain joins TRBV7-9 and TRBJ1-2; perhaps TRBD1 as D (5 bases). There are 13 residues in the CDR3. Trimming pared 3 bases from V and 3 bases from J, leaving 8 bases between. The V gene's germline CDR1 is SEHNR and CDR2 FQNEAQ (reference sequence). The CDR3 DNA sequence: TGTGCCAGCAGCTTGTCAGGGCACTATGGCTACACCTTC. Translated, it gives CASSLSGHYGYTF.

The rearrangement uses TRBV6-2 or TRBV6-3 and TRBJ2-1; possibly TRBD1 for D (8 bases). This CDR3 contains 15 residues. V was pared by 6 bases and J by 8 bases, with 20 bases between. Germline V lookup: CDR1 MNHEY, CDR2 SVGEGT. The CDR3 sequence: CASRRGQGAKDEQFF. The CDR3 nucleotides are TGTGCCAGCAGGCGGGGGCAGGGGGCCAAGGATGAGCAGTTCTTC.

This clonotype was observed at least ten times. This rearrangement joins TRBV20-1 to TRBJ1-5, with D tentatively TRBD1 (5 bases). The length of the CDR3 is 13 residues. CDR1 and CDR2 from the germline V gene are DFQATT and SNEGSKA (reference sequence). The ends were cut back, 3 bases at V and 7 bases at J, with 13 bases in the middle. CDR3 DNA sequence: TGCAGTGCTAGCGGGGGGAGAGGGCAGCCCCAGCATTTT. This sequence encodes CSASGGRGQPQHF.

This clonotype was counted only a few times. The chain joins TRBV28 to TRBJ1-5; TRBD1 matches at 8 bases. CDR3 length equals 17 residues. CDR1 and CDR2 (germline): MDHEN, SYDVKM. Trimming removed 5 bases from V and 7 bases from J; junction bases left unmatched: 16. CDR3 nucleotide sequence: TGTGCCAGCAGTAGATATTCGGGACAGGTCGGTTCCCAGCCCCAGCATTTT. Residues: CASSRYSGQVGSQPQHF.

At least ten counts were recorded for this clonotype. The chain employs TRBV7-9 and TRBJ2-5; a weak D match, TRBD2 (6 bases). The CDR3 runs 15 residues. The V end was cut by 5 bases, the J end by 7 bases, with 20 bases between. The germline V gene encodes CDR1 SEHNR and CDR2 FQNEAQ (reference sequence). The DNA of the CDR3 is TGTGCCAGCAGCCGCCGGATGCCCAGGGAGGCGACCCAGTACTTC. Protein sequence: CASSRRMPREATQYF.

The table lists this clonotype with a few counts. J is TRBJ1-4 and V is TRBV5-1; D may be TRBD1 (5 bases). Germline loops: CDR1 SGHRS, CDR2 YFSETQ. The CDR3 totals 18 residues. With 2 bases removed from V and 3 bases from J, the gap between germline ends came to 20 bases. The CDR3: CASSFSLRGTGANEKLFF. The CDR3 region has the DNA TGCGCCAGCAGCTTCTCGTTGAGGGGAACGGGAGCTAATGAAAAACTGTTTTTT.

This clonotype was recorded many times. The gene calls are TRBV29-1 and TRBJ2-1, with TRBD1 identical over 10 bases. With 6 bases clipped from V and 4 bases from J, the junction kept 3 bases outside the gene matches. The germline V gene encodes CDR1 SQVTM and CDR2 ANQGSEA. CDR3 length equals 13 residues. CDR3: CSVGQGRYNEQFF. The CDR3 coding sequence is TGCAGCGTGGGACAGGGGAGGTACAATGAGCAGTTCTTC.

This clonotype has a count of ten or more. The V gene is TRBV7-2, the J gene TRBJ2-1; D possibly corresponds to TRBD2 (5 bases). The CDR3 is 13 amino acids. Between the trimmed V and J ends, which lost 5 bases and 6 bases, there was a span of 11 bases. Germline CDR1 SGHTA, CDR2 FQGNSA. This CDR3 is CASSRGKSNEQFF. CDR3 nucleotides: TGTGCCAGCAGCCGAGGGAAGAGCAATGAGCAGTTCTTC.

This clonotype was picked up a small number of times. This chain uses TRBV6-2 or TRBV6-3 with TRBJ2-7, with D possibly being TRBD1 or TRBD2 (5 bases each). Trimming cost V 4 bases and J 6 bases, with 16 bases left between them. The CDR3 runs 14 residues. Germline V gene data show CDR1 as MNHEY and CDR2 as SVGEGT. The CDR3, as DNA: TGTGCCAGCAGTTCCGGGACCAACTTTGGCGAGCAGTACTTC. This translates into CASSSGTNFGEQYF.

This clonotype was counted ten times or more. The gene calls are TRBV6-5 and TRBJ1-5; no firm D call. CDR3 length equals 13 residues. CDR1 is MNHEY and CDR2 is SVGAGI in the germline V gene. Between the trimmed V and J ends, which lost 0 bases and 3 bases, there was a span of 3 bases. Here the CDR3 reads CASSYSNNQPQHF. The DNA for the CDR3 is TGTGCCAGCAGTTACTCGAACAATCAGCCCCAGCATTTT.

In this sample, this clonotype turned up many times. The chain uses TRBV11-2 and TRBJ2-1; TRBD1 agrees at 11 bases. This CDR3 is built from 16 residues. Germline V CDR1 and CDR2: SGHAT, FQNNGV. The trim removed 5 bases at V and 3 bases at J, leaving 6 bases unmatched. The chain's CDR3 is CASSPGQGGIYNEQFF. As DNA, the CDR3 is TGTGCCAGCAGCCCGGGACAGGGGGGAATCTACAATGAGCAGTTCTTC.

This clonotype was seen more than once but under ten times. The gene calls are TRBV6-2 or TRBV6-3 and TRBJ1-6; TRBD1 is a possible D gene (5 bases). V was trimmed by 7 bases and J by 5 bases, leaving 18 bases between them. The CDR3 sequence is 16 residues long. The V gene's germline CDR1 is MNHEY and CDR2 SVGEGT. CDR3 in DNA: TGTGCCAGCACCCTCGGCAGGAGGGGACATAATTCACCCCTCCACTTT. Protein sequence: CASTLGRRGHNSPLHF.

This clonotype was seen ten or more times. The chain employs TRBV12-3 or TRBV12-4 and TRBJ2-3; tentatively, D is TRBD1 (6 bases). The CDR3 runs 12 residues. V was cut by 8 bases and J by 8 bases, with 14 bases left in between. CDR3 DNA: TGTGCCAGCGGACCGGGACAACTTACGCAGTATTTT. Encoded protein: CASGPGQLTQYF.

This clonotype was seen a handful of times. The V call is TRBV12-3 or TRBV12-4, the J call TRBJ1-1; D not resolved. This CDR3 region has 13 residues. The V end lost 6 bases, the J end lost 3 bases, and 11 bases lay between the germline ends. CDR3 region: CASRTAADTEAFF. As DNA, the CDR3 is TGTGCCAGCAGAACTGCGGCGGACACTGAAGCTTTCTTT.

This clonotype was observed a few times. The chain is built from TRBV19 and TRBJ1-2; D possibly corresponds to TRBD1 (5 bases). CDR1 and CDR2 from the germline V gene are LNHDA and SQIVND (reference sequence). The V end lost 4 bases, the J end lost 6 bases, and 12 bases lay between the germline ends. The CDR3 is made up of 13 amino acids. For the CDR3, the DNA is TGTGCCAGTAGTACCGGGACTTATGATGGCTACACCTTC. It encodes CASSTGTYDGYTF.

This clonotype was counted many times. This sequence joins TRBV11-2 and TRBJ2-3, with 7 bases aligning to TRBD2. CDR3 length: 17 amino acids. V lost 5 bases and J lost 1; bases outside the gene matches: 12. From germline, CDR1 is SGHAT and CDR2 FQNNGV. The DNA for the CDR3 is TGTGCCAGCAGCCCGGGGACTACTCCACGAGGCACAGATACGCAGTATTTT. This codes for CASSPGTTPRGTDTQYF.

This clonotype was recorded many times. V usage is TRBV6-5 and J usage is TRBJ2-7, with 7 bases fitting TRBD2. Trimming at V came to 0 bases and at J to 0 bases, leaving 2 bases not matched to a gene. The CDR3 loop spans 15 amino acids. Germline CDR1 MNHEY, CDR2 SVGAGI. CDR3: CASSYSGGDSYEQYF. The CDR3 DNA is TGTGCCAGCAGTTACTCGGGGGGGGACTCCTACGAGCAGTACTTC.

The rearrangement joins TRBV5-1 to TRBJ2-3, with D perhaps matching TRBD1 (6 bases). The CDR3 has 17 amino acids. V was cut by 4 bases and J by 5 bases, with 23 bases left in between. Germline V gene data show CDR1 as SGHRS and CDR2 as YFSETQ. In DNA, the CDR3 is TGCGCCAGCAGCCCAAGCCCACAGGGCCGTGGGGGAGATACGCAGTATTTT. Its protein product is CASSPSPQGRGGDTQYF.

This clonotype was observed many times. V is TRBV28 and J is TRBJ2-7; D gene uncertain. Germline V gene data show CDR1 as MDHEN and CDR2 as SYDVKM. The CDR3 is made up of 10 amino acids. Trimming took off 6 bases at V and 9 bases at J, with 9 bases between the two ends. The CDR3 spells CASSALRQYF. The CDR3 region has the DNA TGTGCCAGCAGCGCTCTGAGGCAGTACTTC.

This clonotype was counted many times. This chain links TRBV6-5 with TRBJ2-5; unclear D gene. Germline assignment: CDR1 MNHEY and CDR2 SVGAGI. Trimming took off 0 bases at V and 4 bases at J, with 12 bases between the two ends. The CDR3 contains 15 residues. Written as DNA, the CDR3 is TGTGCCAGCAGTTACTCAGGTAGTAACGGAGAGACCCAGTACTTC. It specifies CASSYSGSNGETQYF.

The table lists this clonotype with a few counts. The chain links TRBV20-1 to TRBJ2-3; 7 nucleotides agree with TRBD2. The CDR3 loop spans 15 amino acids. V trimming: 3 bases; J trimming: 0 bases; junction bases outside the gene matches: 6. The germline gives CDR1 DFQATT, CDR2 SNEGSKA (reference sequence). As DNA, the CDR3 is TGCAGTGCTAGTCAAGGTAGCGGGAGCACAGATACGCAGTATTTT. Its translation: CSASQGSGSTDTQYF.

This clonotype was observed a handful of times. For the CDR3, the DNA is TGTGCCATCAGCCTACAGGGGGGAGATACGCAGTATTTT. Amino acid sequence: CAISLQGGDTQYF. J is TRBJ2-3 and V is TRBV10-3, with TRBD1 matching over 8 bases. J was trimmed by 5 bases and V by 6 bases; bases with no gene match: 4. The CDR3 runs 13 residues. Germline values: CDR1 ENHRY, CDR2 SYGVKD.

This clonotype occurred a few times. This rearrangement joins TRBV29-1 to TRBJ1-1; 9 bases line up with TRBD1. From germline, CDR1 is SQVTM and CDR2 ANQGSEA. This CDR3 spans 13 amino acids. Unmatched junction bases numbered 3, after V lost 7 bases and J lost 0 bases. The CDR3 loop is CSGDRGLNTEAFF. The CDR3 bases are TGCAGCGGTGACAGGGGGTTGAACACTGAAGCTTTCTTT.

This clonotype was seen a handful of times. The chain uses TRBV12-3 or TRBV12-4 and TRBJ1-1; TRBD1 might be the D (5 bases). Between the trimmed V and J ends, which lost 7 bases and 0 bases, there was a span of 15 bases. The CDR3 spans 15 residues. CDR3 bases: TGTGCCAGCAAAGACAGAATACTCGTGAACACTGAAGCTTTCTTT. It translates to CASKDRILVNTEAFF.

The chain uses TRBV2 and TRBJ2-3; D unresolved. Trimming took off 5 bases at V and 2 bases at J, with 14 bases between the two ends. The germline V gene encodes CDR1 SNHLY and CDR2 FYNNEI. This CDR3 has 15 residues. CDR3 sequence (DNA): TGTGCCAGCAGTCTTCTAGGTGGGGACACAGATACGCAGTATTTT. Amino acid sequence: CASSLLGGDTDTQYF.

This clonotype was seen at least ten times. The chain employs TRBV29-1 and TRBJ2-3; D unclear. The CDR3 length is 11 residues. The V end lost 4 bases, the J end lost 5 bases, and 7 bases lay between the germline ends. Germline assignment: CDR1 SQVTM and CDR2 ANQGSEA. CDR3 amino acids: CSVGPLDTQYF. The CDR3 DNA reads TGCAGCGTTGGACCTCTAGATACGCAGTATTTT.

This clonotype was observed at least ten times. As DNA, the CDR3 is TGCAGCGTCGGGGAGAATGAGGGGAATGAGCAGTTCTTC. Translated, it gives CSVGENEGNEQFF. The chain has TRBV29-1 and TRBJ2-1; D is tentatively TRBD1 or TRBD2 (5 bases each). Trimming stripped 6 bases from V and 7 bases from J, with 16 bases between. Germline-derived CDR1 and CDR2 are SQVTM and ANQGSEA. This CDR3 region has 13 residues.

This clonotype showed up just a few times. The chain employs TRBV6-5 and TRBJ2-7, with D maybe TRBD1 (5 bases). CDR1 is MNHEY and CDR2 is SVGAGI in the germline V gene. The CDR3 runs 13 residues. The germline V and J ends were trimmed by 4 bases and 2 bases, with 9 bases remaining between them. The CDR3 region has the DNA TGTGCCAGCAGTTTCGGACAAGCCTACGAGCAGTACTTC. Protein: CASSFGQAYEQYF.

This clonotype was counted many times. The chain recombines TRBV11-2 with TRBJ2-3; D is ambiguous. The CDR3 consists of 13 residues. With 4 bases removed from V and 0 bases from J, the gap between germline ends came to 5 bases. Looked up from germline, CDR1 is SGHAT and CDR2 is FQNNGV. The CDR3 bases are TGTGCCAGCAGCTCCGACAGCACAGATACGCAGTATTTT. As protein: CASSSDSTDTQYF.

In its sample, this clonotype was seen many times. This chain joins TRBV11-3 and TRBJ2-1; D ambiguous. V was cut by 2 bases and J by 5 bases, with 7 bases left in between. The CDR3 is made up of 13 amino acids. Per germline, CDR1 SGHNT and CDR2 YENEEA. The CDR3: CASSLRHNNEQFF. Written as DNA, the CDR3 is TGTGCCAGCAGCTTACGACACAACAATGAGCAGTTCTTC.

The gene calls are TRBV20-1 and TRBJ2-1; D might be TRBD1 (7 bases). The CDR3 runs 12 residues. V lost 6 bases to trimming and J lost 7 bases, with 13 bases between them. The germline V gene encodes CDR1 DFQATT and CDR2 SNEGSKA (reference sequence). The CDR3 spells CSAPRGANEQFF. CDR3 nucleotide sequence: TGCAGTGCCCCCAGGGGGGCTAATGAGCAGTTCTTC.